These 20 T cell receptor beta chains share one sample of origin, sequenced in a study of blood T cells in healthy people across ages (dated by TCRdb to the mid-2010s). The library was generated by 5' RACE. The instrument was an Illumina HiSeq 2500. A second PCR of about 6 to 11 cycles was run with a J-beta primer mix and a sample-barcoded 5' primer. The public reads were reanalyzed by TCRdb: fastp trimming at Q25, MiXCR alignment, in-frame beta chains only. Every distinct CDR3 protein forms one entry, paired with its most common genes and DNA. The sample has more than 1 million distinct CDR3 sequences on record, under 45% of them singletons. The ten largest clones take up 18% of the sample. The sequenced sample consisted of blood. The receptors were sampled from an older woman in good health.

This chain joins TRBV12-3 or TRBV12-4 and TRBJ1-5; D gene ambiguous. With 3 bases removed from V and 0 bases from J, the gap between germline ends came to 9 bases. The CDR3 is 15 amino acids. The CDR3 spells CASSFYRDSNQPQHF. Written as DNA, the CDR3 is TGTGCCAGCAGTTTTTATCGGGATAGCAATCAGCCCCAGCATTTT.

The CDR3 protein is CAISTGQGLSPLHF. The CDR3 region has the DNA TGTGCCATCAGTACGGGACAGGGGTTGTCACCCCTCCACTTT. The chain has TRBV10-3 and TRBJ1-6; 10 bases line up with TRBD1. The CDR3 covers 14 residues. V was clipped by 5 bases and J by 10 bases; unmatched bases: 5. In germline, CDR1 is ENHRY, CDR2 SYGVKD.

There are a few counts of this clonotype. The rearrangement uses TRBV28 and TRBJ1-4; D is perhaps TRBD1 (6 bases). CDR1 is MDHEN, CDR2 SYDVKM, per germline. V shed 7 bases and J shed 7 bases, with 13 bases lying between them. CDR3 size: 13 residues. The CDR3 DNA is TGTGCCAGCACCCTGGGGGGCGGTGAAAAACTGTTTTTT. It is translated as CASTLGGGEKLFF.

The rearrangement joins TRBV6-5 to TRBJ2-7; D call uncertain. From germline, CDR1 is MNHEY and CDR2 SVGAGI. Trimming pared 8 bases from V and 3 bases from J, leaving 20 bases between. The CDR3 length is 15 residues. The CDR3, as DNA: TGTGCCAGCGGAAGCCCAAAAGGGATCAACTACGAGCAGTACTTC. Protein sequence: CASGSPKGINYEQYF.

In its sample, this clonotype was seen a few times. The chain recombines TRBV4-2 with TRBJ2-1; D gene uncertain. CDR1 LGHNA and CDR2 YNFKEQ come from the germline V gene. Trimming removed 4 bases from V and 7 bases from J, with 29 bases in between. The length of the CDR3 is 19 residues. The DNA of the CDR3 is TGTGCCAGCAGCCGAAGCCTTATTTTTAACATAAAGCCTGGGAATGAGCAGTTCTTC. The encoded protein is CASSRSLIFNIKPGNEQFF.

This clonotype was detected a few times. The chain links TRBV20-1 to TRBJ2-7, with 10 bases lining up with TRBD2. In germline, CDR1 is DFQATT, CDR2 SNEGSKA (reference sequence). V lost 6 bases, J lost 5 bases, and 13 bases stayed unmatched. The CDR3 has 15 amino acids. CDR3 bases: TGCAGTGCCAAAGCTAGCGGGAGCACTAGACACGAGCAGTACTTC. It encodes CSAKASGSTRHEQYF.

The CDR3 coding sequence is TGCGCCAGCAGCTTCAACGGTCAGAACACTGAAGCTTTCTTT. As protein: CASSFNGQNTEAFF. The chain links TRBV5-1 to TRBJ1-1; no reliable D call. Germline V gene lookup returns CDR1 SGHRS and CDR2 YFSETQ. The germline V and J ends were trimmed by 2 bases and 1 base, with 9 bases remaining between them. CDR3 length equals 14 residues.

This chain joins TRBV20-1 and TRBJ1-4, with D hard to call. In germline, CDR1 is DFQATT, CDR2 SNEGSKA (reference sequence). Trimming removed 3 bases from V and 3 bases from J, with 17 bases in between. The CDR3 contains 16 residues. CDR3 DNA: TGCAGTGCTAGTATGCCCGGGCGAGGGTCTAATGAAAAACTGTTTTTT. Protein: CSASMPGRGSNEKLFF.

This clonotype came up a few times. The V gene is TRBV9, the J gene TRBJ2-1; D might be TRBD2 (5 bases). The ends were cut back, 6 bases at V and 5 bases at J, with 21 bases in the middle. The CDR3 contains 16 residues. Germline values: CDR1 SGDLS, CDR2 YYNGEE. The CDR3, as DNA: TGTGCCAGCACCCGCCGGAGCGGACTGAGGGACAATGAGCAGTTCTTC. It codes for CASTRRSGLRDNEQFF.

This clonotype was observed a handful of times. The chain recombines TRBV7-9 with TRBJ1-4, with no clear D. This CDR3 comprises 14 residues. Deletions cut 4 bases from V and 1 base from J, with 7 bases between. Germline CDR1 and CDR2: SEHNR and FQNEAQ (reference sequence). CDR3 sequence (DNA): TGTGCCAGCAGCTCGGGTGAAACTAATGAAAAACTGTTTTTT. Encoded protein: CASSSGETNEKLFF.

This clonotype was seen a handful of times. This rearrangement joins TRBV27 to TRBJ2-7; 10 bases are a match to TRBD1. After removal of 3 bases from V and 6 bases from J, the junction contained 11 bases not matched to a gene. The CDR3 is made up of 16 amino acids. Germline-derived CDR1 and CDR2 are MNHEY and SMNVEV (reference sequence). The CDR3: CASSFSGTGVGIEQYF. DNA for the CDR3: TGTGCCAGCAGTTTCTCCGGGACAGGGGTCGGAATCGAGCAGTACTTC.

V is TRBV29-1 and J is TRBJ2-2; 7 bases agree with TRBD1. The CDR3 is 15 residues long. Per the germline V gene, CDR1 is SQVTM and CDR2 is ANQGSEA. Losses at the gene ends were 7 bases for V and 0 bases for J; bases not matched to a gene: 8. CDR3 sequence (DNA): TGCAGCGACGACAGGGCCGGTACGAACACCGGGGAGCTGTTTTTT. Its translation is CSDDRAGTNTGELFF.

This chain connects TRBV12-3 or TRBV12-4 to TRBJ2-6; D gene ambiguous. This CDR3 comprises 14 residues. Trimming shortened V by 3 bases and J by 3 bases, and 6 bases separated the two germline ends. CDR3: CASSFFGGANVLTF. The CDR3 DNA is TGTGCCAGCAGTTTCTTTGGTGGGGCCAACGTCCTGACTTTC.

The rearrangement links TRBV15 to TRBJ1-5; maybe TRBD1 (6 bases). The CDR3 covers 16 residues. The germline V and J ends were trimmed by 3 bases and 0 bases, with 12 bases remaining between them. Germline CDR1 and CDR2: LNHNV and YYDKDF (reference sequence). This CDR3 is CATSSGQIYSNQPQHF. CDR3 DNA: TGTGCCACCAGCAGCGGACAGATCTATAGCAATCAGCCCCAGCATTTT.

Only a few counts were recorded for this clonotype. The genes are TRBV24-1 and TRBJ2-3, with 12 positions matching TRBD2. CDR1 is KGHDR and CDR2 is SFDVKD in the germline V gene. The trim removed 7 bases at V and 2 bases at J, leaving 6 bases unmatched. The length of the CDR3 is 16 residues. The chain's CDR3 is CATRPGLAGSTDTQYF. DNA of the CDR3: TGTGCCACCAGGCCCGGACTAGCGGGATCCACAGATACGCAGTATTTT.

The genes are TRBV27 and TRBJ1-6, with TRBD1 matching over 12 bases. V lost 9 bases and J lost 10; bases outside the gene matches: 7. This CDR3 region has 14 residues. Looked up from germline, CDR1 is MNHEY and CDR2 is SMNVEV (reference sequence). CDR3 bases: TGTGCCAGTACGGGGGACAGGGGGCGATCACCCCTCCACTTT. Translated, it gives CASTGDRGRSPLHF.

This clonotype was counted between two and nine times. This chain connects TRBV20-1 to TRBJ2-5; D may correspond to TRBD1 or TRBD2 (5 bases each). The J call is in doubt because the DNA end fits TRBJ2-4 better. Per germline, CDR1 DFQATT and CDR2 SNEGSKA (reference sequence). The CDR3 spans 15 residues. CDR3 nucleotide sequence: TGCAGTGCTCCCGGGGACCTCCGAGTCGGAAACATTCAGTACTTC. The encoded protein is CSAPGDLRVGNIQYF.

The chain couples TRBV20-1 to TRBJ2-3; 14 bases are shared with TRBD2. This CDR3 contains 19 residues. The V gene end was trimmed by 3 bases and the J gene end by 4 bases; junction bases not matched to a gene: 15. Germline loops: CDR1 DFQATT, CDR2 SNEGSKA (reference sequence). The CDR3 sequence: CSARGGLAGVEPGPDTQYF. The CDR3 region has the DNA TGCAGTGCTAGGGGGGGACTAGCGGGAGTGGAGCCCGGTCCAGATACGCAGTATTTT.

This clonotype showed up just a few times. The rearrangement joins TRBV29-1 to TRBJ1-2; TRBD1 matches 8 bases. Per the germline V gene, CDR1 is SQVTM and CDR2 is ANQGSEA. Trimming cost V 7 bases and J 7 bases; bases outside gene matches: 8. This CDR3 contains 12 residues. In DNA form, the CDR3 reads TGCAGCGCGGGACAGGCGACGGGTGGCTACACCTTC. This sequence encodes CSAGQATGGYTF.

This clonotype was seen once. The chain combines TRBV20-1 with TRBJ2-7, with 15 positions matching TRBD2. CDR3 length equals 16 residues. CDR1 is DFQATT, CDR2 SNEGSKA, per germline (reference sequence). The junction had 6 bases not matched to a gene; V was cut back by 4 bases and J by 2 bases. In DNA, the CDR3 is TGCAGTGCTAACGGACTAGCGGGAGGGGCTACCTACGAGCAGTACTTC. Encoded protein: CSANGLAGGATYEQYF.